The sequence of this T cell receptor beta chain was determined in a study of blood T cell repertoires in COVID-19. Across the study: The study drew acute and convalescent COVID-19 samples from the United States, Italy and Spain. The cDNA or gDNA used as material had been derived from T cells, B-cell-depleted T cells, or PBMCs.

As processed by the authors: Amplification of reference gene primers was used by the study to estimate nucleated cell counts. Assay: immunoSEQ multiplex PCR; the TCRdb copy retains only in-frame clones and omits some. V and J calls and clone size are as listed in that table; D and trimming were resolved from the DNA. The sample yields a few hundred thousand clones, 80% to 90% seen once. In germline, CDR1 is MRHNA, CDR2 SNTAGT. CDR3 length: 14 amino acids. V was shortened by 4 bases and J by 8 bases, with 14 bases between the two germline ends. The receptor's source is a man aged 50 or older with active or convalescent COVID-19. The sequencing input was peripheral blood. The chain carries TRBV6-4 and TRBJ1-4; D may be TRBD1 (5 bases). This CDR3 is CASSVGTPREKLFF. CDR3 sequence (DNA): TGTGCCAGCAGTGTAGGGACTCCCCGAGAAAAACTGTTTTTT.